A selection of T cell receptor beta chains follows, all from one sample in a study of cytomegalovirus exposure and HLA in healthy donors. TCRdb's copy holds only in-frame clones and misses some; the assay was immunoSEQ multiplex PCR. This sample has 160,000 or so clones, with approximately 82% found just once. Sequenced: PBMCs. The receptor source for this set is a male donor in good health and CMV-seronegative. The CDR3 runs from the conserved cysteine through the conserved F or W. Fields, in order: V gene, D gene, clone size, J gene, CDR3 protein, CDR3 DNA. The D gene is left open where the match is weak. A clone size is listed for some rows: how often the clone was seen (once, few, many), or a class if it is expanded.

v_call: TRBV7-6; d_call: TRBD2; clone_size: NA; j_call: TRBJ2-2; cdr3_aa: CASSLGRMASGGRGTWELFF; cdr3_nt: TGTGCCAGCAGCTTAGGTCGCATGGCTAGCGGTGGTAGGGGAACCTGGGAGCTGTTTTTT
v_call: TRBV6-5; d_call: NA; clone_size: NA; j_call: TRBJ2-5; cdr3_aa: CASSYSSNQETQYF; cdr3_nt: TGTGCCAGCAGTTACTCCAGTAACCAAGAGACCCAGTACTTC
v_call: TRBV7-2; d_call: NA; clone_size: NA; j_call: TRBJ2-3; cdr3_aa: CASRPSVSTDTQYF; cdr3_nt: TGTGCCAGCAGACCTAGCGTTAGCACAGATACGCAGTATTTT
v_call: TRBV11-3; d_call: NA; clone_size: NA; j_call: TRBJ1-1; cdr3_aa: CASSLAVNTEAFF; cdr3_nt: TGTGCCAGCAGCTTGGCAGTGAACACTGAAGCTTTCTTT
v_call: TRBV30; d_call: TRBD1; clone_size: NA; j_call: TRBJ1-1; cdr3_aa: CAWNGDRGRRTEAFF; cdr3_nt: TGTGCCTGGAACGGGGACAGGGGGCGGAGGACTGAAGCTTTCTTT
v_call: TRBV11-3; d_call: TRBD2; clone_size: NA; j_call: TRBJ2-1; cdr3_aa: CASSLDQAGTSGGARNEQFF; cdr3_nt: TGTGCCAGCAGCTTAGATCAGGCCGGGACTAGCGGGGGGGCCCGAAATGAGCAGTTCTTC
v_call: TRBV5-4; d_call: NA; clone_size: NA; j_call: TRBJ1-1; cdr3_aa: CASSPGVEAEAFF; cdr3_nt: TGTGCCAGCAGCCCCGGGGTCGAGGCCGAAGCTTTCTTT
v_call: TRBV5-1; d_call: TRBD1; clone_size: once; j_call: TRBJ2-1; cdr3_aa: CASSPGTGVEYNEQFF; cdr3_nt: TGCGCCAGCAGCCCGGGGACAGGGGTAGAATACAATGAGCAGTTCTTC
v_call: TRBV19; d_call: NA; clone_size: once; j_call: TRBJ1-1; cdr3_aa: CASKYRGMNTEAFF; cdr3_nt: TGTGCCAGTAAATATCGGGGGATGAACACTGAAGCTTTCTTT
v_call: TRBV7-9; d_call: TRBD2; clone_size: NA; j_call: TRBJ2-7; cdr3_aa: CASSWGLAGGEQYF; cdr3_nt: TGTGCCAGCAGCTGGGGACTAGCGGGGGGGGAGCAGTACTTC
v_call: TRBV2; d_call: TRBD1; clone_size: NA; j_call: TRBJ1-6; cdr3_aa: CASSELTGGESPLHF; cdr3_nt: TGTGCCAGCAGCGAACTCACAGGGGGAGAGTCACCCCTCCACTTT
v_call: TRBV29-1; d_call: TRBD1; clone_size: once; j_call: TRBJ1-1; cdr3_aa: CSVPPGQGGTEAFF; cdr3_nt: TGCAGCGTGCCCCCGGGACAGGGAGGCACTGAAGCTTTCTTT
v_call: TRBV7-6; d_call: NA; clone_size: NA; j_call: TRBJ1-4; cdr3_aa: CASSQTYQGLDEKLFF; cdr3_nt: TGTGCCAGCAGCCAAACTTACCAGGGGCTCGATGAAAAACTGTTTTTT
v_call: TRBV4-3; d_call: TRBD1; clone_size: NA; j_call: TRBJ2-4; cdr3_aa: CASSQDLGQGNIQYF; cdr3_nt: TGCGCCAGCAGCCAAGATTTGGGACAGGGTAACATTCAGTACTTC
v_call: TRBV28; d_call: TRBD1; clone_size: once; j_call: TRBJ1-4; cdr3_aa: CASSLWTGNGEKLFF; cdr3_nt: TGTGCCAGCAGTTTATGGACAGGGAACGGTGAAAAACTGTTTTTT
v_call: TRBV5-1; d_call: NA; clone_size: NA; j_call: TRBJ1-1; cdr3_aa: CASSLFPLTTSGGAFF; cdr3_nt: TGCGCCAGCAGCTTGTTCCCTCTAACAACATCGGGTGGAGCTTTCTTT
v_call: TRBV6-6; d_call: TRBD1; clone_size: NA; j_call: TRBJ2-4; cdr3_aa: CASSSLTGGGNIQYF; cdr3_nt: TGTGCCAGCAGTTCCTTGACAGGGGGGGGAAACATTCAGTACTTC
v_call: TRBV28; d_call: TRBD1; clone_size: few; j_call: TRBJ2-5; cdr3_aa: CASSSTGRETQYF; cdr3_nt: TGTGCCAGCAGTTCGACAGGGAGAGAGACCCAGTACTTC
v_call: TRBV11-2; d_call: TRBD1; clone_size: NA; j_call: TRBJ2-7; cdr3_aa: CASSYTTGTGSEQYF; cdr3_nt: TGTGCCAGCAGCTATACGACCGGGACAGGGAGCGAGCAGTACTTC
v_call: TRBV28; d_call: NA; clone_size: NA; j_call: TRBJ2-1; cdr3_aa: CASGLGSSYNEQFF; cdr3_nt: TGTGCCAGCGGCCTCGGGAGCTCCTACAATGAGCAGTTCTTC